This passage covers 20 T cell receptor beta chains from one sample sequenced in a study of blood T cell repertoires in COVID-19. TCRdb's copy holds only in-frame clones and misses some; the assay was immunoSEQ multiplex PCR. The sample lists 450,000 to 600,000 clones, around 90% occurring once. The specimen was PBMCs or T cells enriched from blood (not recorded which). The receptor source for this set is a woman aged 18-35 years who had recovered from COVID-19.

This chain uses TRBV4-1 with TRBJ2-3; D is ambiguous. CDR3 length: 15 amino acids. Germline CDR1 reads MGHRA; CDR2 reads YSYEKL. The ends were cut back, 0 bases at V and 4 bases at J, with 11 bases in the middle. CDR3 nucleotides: TGCGCCAGCAGCCAAGAGACGGGTTCGGCAGATACGCAGTATTTT. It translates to CASSQETGSADTQYF.

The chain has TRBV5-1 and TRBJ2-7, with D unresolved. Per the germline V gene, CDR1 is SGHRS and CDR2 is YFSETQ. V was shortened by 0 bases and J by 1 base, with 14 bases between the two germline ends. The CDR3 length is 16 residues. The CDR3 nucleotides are TGCGCCAGCAGCTTGGTAAGGTCTAGTTTGTCCTACGAGCAGTACTTC. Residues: CASSLVRSSLSYEQYF.

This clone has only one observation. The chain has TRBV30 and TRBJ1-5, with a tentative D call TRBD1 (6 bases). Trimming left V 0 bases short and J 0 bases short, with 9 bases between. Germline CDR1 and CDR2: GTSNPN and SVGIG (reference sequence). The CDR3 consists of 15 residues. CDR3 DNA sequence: TGTGCCTGGAGTGTAACGACAGGTAGCAATCAGCCCCAGCATTTT. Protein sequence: CAWSVTTGSNQPQHF.

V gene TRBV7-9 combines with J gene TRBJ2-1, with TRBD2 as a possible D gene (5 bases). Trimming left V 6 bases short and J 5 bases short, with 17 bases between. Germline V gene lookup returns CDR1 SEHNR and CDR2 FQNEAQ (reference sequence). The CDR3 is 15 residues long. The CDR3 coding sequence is TGTGCCAGCAGTCCCCGGGGTGCTACGGACAATGAGCAGTTCTTC. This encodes CASSPRGATDNEQFF.

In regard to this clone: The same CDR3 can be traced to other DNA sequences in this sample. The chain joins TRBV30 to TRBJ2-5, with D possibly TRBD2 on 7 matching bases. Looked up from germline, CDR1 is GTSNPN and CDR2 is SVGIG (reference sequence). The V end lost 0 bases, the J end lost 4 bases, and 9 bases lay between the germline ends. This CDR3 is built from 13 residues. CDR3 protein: CAWSVRGGETQYF. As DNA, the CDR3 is TGTGCCTGGAGTGTAAGGGGGGGAGAGACCCAGTACTTC. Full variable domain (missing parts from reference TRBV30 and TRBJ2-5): SQTIHQWPATLVQPVGSPLSLECTVEGTSNPNLYWYRQAAGRGLQLLFYSVGIGQISSEVPQNLSASRPQDRQFILSSKKLLLSDSGFYLCAWSVRGGETQYFGPGTRLLVL.

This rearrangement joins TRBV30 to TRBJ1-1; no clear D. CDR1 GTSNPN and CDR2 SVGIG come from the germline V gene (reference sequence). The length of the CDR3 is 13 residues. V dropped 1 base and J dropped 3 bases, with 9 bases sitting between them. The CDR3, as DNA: TGTGCCTGGAGTGCTGAAGACTACACTGAAGCTTTCTTT. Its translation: CAWSAEDYTEAFF. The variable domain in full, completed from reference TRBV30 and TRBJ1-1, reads SQTIHQWPATLVQPVGSPLSLECTVEGTSNPNLYWYRQAAGRGLQLLFYSVGIGQISSEVPQNLSASRPQDRQFILSSKKLLLSDSGFYLCAWSAEDYTEAFFGQGTRLTVV.

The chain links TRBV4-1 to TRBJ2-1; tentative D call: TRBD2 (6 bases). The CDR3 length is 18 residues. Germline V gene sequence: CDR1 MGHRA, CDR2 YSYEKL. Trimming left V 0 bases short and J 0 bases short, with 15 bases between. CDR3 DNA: TGCGCCAGCAGCCAAGATTGGAGGGATCCGAGCTCCTACAATGAGCAGTTCTTC. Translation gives CASSQDWRDPSSYNEQFF.

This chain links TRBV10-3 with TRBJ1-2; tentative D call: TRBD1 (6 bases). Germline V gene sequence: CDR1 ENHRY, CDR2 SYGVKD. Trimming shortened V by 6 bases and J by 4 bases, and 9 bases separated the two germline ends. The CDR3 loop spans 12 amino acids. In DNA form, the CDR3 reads TGTGCCATCAGCGGACAGCTCTATGGCTACACCTTC. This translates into CAISGQLYGYTF.

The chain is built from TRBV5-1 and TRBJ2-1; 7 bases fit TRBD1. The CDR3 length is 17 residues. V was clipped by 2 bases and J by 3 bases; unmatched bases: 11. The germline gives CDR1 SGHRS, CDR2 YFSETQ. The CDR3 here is CASSFRTGEVFYNEQFF. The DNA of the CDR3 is TGCGCCAGCAGCTTCCGGACAGGAGAAGTCTTCTACAATGAGCAGTTCTTC.

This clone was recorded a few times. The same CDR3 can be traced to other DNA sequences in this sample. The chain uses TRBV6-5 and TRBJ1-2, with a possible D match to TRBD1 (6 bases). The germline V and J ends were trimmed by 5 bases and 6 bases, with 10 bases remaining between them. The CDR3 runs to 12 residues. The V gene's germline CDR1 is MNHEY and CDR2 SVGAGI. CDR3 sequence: CASSPNRDGYTF. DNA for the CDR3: TGTGCCAGCAGTCCGAACAGGGATGGCTACACCTTC.

CDR3 DNA: TGTGCCAGCAGCTTAGTCAGCTCTGGAAACACCATATATTTT. Its protein product is CASSLVSSGNTIYF. V gene TRBV7-2 combines with J gene TRBJ1-3; no firm D call. Germline V CDR1 and CDR2: SGHTA, FQGNSA. The CDR3 consists of 14 residues. V was trimmed by 1 base and J by 0 bases, leaving 4 bases between them.

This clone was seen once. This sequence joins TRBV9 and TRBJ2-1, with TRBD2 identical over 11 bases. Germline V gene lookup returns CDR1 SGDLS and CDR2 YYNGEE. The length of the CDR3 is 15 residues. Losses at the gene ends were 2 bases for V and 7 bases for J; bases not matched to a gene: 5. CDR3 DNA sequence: TGTGCCAGCAGCGTTAGCGGGGGGGCCTTGAATGAGCAGTTCTTC. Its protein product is CASSVSGGALNEQFF. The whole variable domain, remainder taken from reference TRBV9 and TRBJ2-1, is DSGVTQTPKHLITATGQRVTLRCSPRSGDLSVYWYQQSLDQGLQFLIQYYNGEERAKGNILERFSAQQFPDLHSELNLSSLELGDSALYFCASSVSGGALNEQFFGPGTRLTVL.

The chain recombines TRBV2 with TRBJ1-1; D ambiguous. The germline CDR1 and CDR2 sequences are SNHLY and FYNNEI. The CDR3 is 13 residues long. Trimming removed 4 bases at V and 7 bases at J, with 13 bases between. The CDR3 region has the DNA TGTGCCAGCAGTGCCGAAGCTTTTAATGAAGCTTTCTTT. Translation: CASSAEAFNEAFF.

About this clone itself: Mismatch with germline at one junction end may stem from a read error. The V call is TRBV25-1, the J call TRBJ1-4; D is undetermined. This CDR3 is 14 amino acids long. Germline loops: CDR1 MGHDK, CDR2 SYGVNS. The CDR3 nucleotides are TGTGCCAGCAGTGAGTCCACAACCAATGAAAAACTGTTTTTT. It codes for CASSESTTNEKLFF.

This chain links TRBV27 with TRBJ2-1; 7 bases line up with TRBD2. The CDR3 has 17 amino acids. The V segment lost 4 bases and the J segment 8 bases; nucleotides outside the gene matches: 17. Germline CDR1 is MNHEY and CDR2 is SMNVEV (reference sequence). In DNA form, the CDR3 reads TGTGCCAGCAGTTCAAGGTCGCTAGCGGAGAGTAGCGATGAGCAGTTCTTC. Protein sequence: CASSSRSLAESSDEQFF.

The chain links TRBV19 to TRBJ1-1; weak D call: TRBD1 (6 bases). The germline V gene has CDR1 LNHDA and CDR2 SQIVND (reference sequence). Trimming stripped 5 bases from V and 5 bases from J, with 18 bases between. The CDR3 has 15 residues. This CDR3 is CASSVDSDLGTEAFF. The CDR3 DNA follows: TGTGCCAGTAGTGTGGACAGTGACCTTGGGACTGAAGCTTTCTTT.

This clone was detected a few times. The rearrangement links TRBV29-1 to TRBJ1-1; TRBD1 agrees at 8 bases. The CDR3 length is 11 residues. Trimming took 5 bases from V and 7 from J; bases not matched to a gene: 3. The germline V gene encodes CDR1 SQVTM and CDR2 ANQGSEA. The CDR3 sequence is CSVFGQGEAFF. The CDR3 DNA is TGCAGCGTTTTCGGACAGGGTGAAGCTTTCTTT. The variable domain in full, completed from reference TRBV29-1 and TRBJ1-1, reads SAVISQKPSRDICQRGTSLTIQCQVDSQVTMMFWYRQQPGQSLTLIATANQGSEATYESGFVIDKFPISRPNLTFSTLTVSNMSPEDSSIYLCSVFGQGEAFFGQGTRLTVV.

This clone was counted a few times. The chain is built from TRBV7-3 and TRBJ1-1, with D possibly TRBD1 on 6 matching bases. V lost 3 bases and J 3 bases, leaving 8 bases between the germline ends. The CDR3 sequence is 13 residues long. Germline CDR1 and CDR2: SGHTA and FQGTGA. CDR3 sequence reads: CASSFKGDTEAFF. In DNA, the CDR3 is TGTGCCAGCAGCTTCAAGGGGGACACTGAAGCTTTCTTT.

Written as DNA, the CDR3 is TGTGCCAGTACTGAAACAGGGGGAAAAGAGACCCAGTACTTC. Residues: CASTETGGKETQYF. V is TRBV19 and J is TRBJ2-5, with 8 bases identical to TRBD1. V was pared by 7 bases and J by 3 bases, with 7 bases of the junction left unmatched. The CDR3 loop spans 14 amino acids. The V gene's germline CDR1 is LNHDA and CDR2 SQIVND (reference sequence). Combining the CDR3 with reference TRBV19 and TRBJ2-5 gives the whole variable domain DGGITQSPKYLFRKEGQNVTLSCEQNLNHDAMYWYRQDPGQGLRLIYYSQIVNDFQKGDIAEGYSVSREKKESFPLTVTSAQKNPTAFYLCASTETGGKETQYFGPGTRLLVL.

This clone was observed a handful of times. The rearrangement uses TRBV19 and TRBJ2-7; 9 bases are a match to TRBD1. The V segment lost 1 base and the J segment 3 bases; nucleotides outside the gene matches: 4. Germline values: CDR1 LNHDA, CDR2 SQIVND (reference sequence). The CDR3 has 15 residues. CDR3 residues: CASSIGTGDVYEQYF. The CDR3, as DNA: TGTGCCAGTAGTATAGGGACAGGGGACGTCTACGAGCAGTACTTC.